These 2 T cell receptor beta chains were all obtained from the same sample, sequenced in a study of blood T cell repertoires in COVID-19. Profiling relied on immunoSEQ multiplex PCR, and the TCRdb table lists in-frame clones only, not all of them. The sample lists approximately 150,000 clones, about 74% occurring once. The sequencing sample was made of peripheral blood. Source of these receptors: a man between 50 and 59 years old with acute or convalescent COVID-19.

This chain connects TRBV2 to TRBJ1-1; D is possibly TRBD1 (6 bases). This CDR3 contains 14 residues. With 10 bases removed from V and 1 base from J, the gap between germline ends came to 16 bases. CDR1 SNHLY and CDR2 FYNNEI come from the germline V gene. CDR3 region: CAKGGGGRNTEAFF. The CDR3, as DNA: TGTGCCAAGGGGGGGGGCGGTAGGAACACTGAAGCTTTCTTT. Drawing the rest from reference TRBV2 and TRBJ1-1, the complete variable domain is EPEVTQTPSHQVTQMGQEVILRCVPISNHLYFYWYRQILGQKVEFLVSFYNNEISEKSEIFDDQFSVERPDGSNFTLKIRSTKLEDSAMYFCAKGGGGRNTEAFFGQGTRLTVV.

The chain uses TRBV7-3 and TRBJ2-5; 12 bases are a match to TRBD2. The CDR3 contains 16 residues. Trimming removed 5 bases from V and 4 bases from J; junction bases left unmatched: 8. Per germline, CDR1 SGHTA and CDR2 FQGTGA. For the CDR3, the DNA is TGTGCCAGCAGCCCCGGACTAGCGGGGTTCTCAGAGACCCAGTACTTC. Its protein product is CASSPGLAGFSETQYF. The whole variable domain, filled in from reference TRBV7-3 and TRBJ2-5, reads GAGVSQTPSNKVTEKGKYVELRCDPISGHTALYWYRQSLGQGPEFLIYFQGTGAADDSGLPNDRFFAVRPEGSVSTLKIQRTERGDSAVYLCASSPGLAGFSETQYFGPGTRLLVL.